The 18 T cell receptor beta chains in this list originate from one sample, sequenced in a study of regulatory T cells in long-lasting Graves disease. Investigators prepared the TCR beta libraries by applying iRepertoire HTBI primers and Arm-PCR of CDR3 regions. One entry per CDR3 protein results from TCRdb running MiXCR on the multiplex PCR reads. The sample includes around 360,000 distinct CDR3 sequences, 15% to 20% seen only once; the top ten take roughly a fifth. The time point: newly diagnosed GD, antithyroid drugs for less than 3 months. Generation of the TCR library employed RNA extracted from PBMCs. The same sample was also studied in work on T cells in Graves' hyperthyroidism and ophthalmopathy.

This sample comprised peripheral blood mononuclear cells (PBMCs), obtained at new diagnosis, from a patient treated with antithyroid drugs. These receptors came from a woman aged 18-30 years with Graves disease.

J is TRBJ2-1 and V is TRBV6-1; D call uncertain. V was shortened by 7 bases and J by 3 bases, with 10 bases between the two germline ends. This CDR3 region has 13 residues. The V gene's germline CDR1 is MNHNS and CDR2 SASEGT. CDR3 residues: CASKLTLYNEQFF. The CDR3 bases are TGTGCCAGCAAGTTAACCCTCTACAATGAGCAGTTCTTC.

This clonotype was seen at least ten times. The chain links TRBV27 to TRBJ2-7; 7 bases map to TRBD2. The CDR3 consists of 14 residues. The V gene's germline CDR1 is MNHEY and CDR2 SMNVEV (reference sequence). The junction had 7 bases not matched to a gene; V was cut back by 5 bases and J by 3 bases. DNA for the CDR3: TGTGCCAGCAGTCGGACACCGGGAGGCTACGAGCAGTACTTC. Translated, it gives CASSRTPGGYEQYF.

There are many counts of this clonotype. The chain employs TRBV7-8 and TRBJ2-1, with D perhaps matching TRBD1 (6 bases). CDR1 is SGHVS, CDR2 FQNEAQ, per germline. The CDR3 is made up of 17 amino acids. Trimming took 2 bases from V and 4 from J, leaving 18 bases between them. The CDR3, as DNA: TGTGCCAGCAGCTTAACTCCCGACAGGAACCAATACAATGAGCAGTTCTTC. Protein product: CASSLTPDRNQYNEQFF.

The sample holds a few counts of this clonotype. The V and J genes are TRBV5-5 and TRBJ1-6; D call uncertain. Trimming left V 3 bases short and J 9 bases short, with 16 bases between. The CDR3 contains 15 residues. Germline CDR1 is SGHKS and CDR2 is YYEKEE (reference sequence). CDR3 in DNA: TGTGCCAGCAGCTCGGACCTAAGCCCGATTTCACCCCTCCACTTT. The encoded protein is CASSSDLSPISPLHF.

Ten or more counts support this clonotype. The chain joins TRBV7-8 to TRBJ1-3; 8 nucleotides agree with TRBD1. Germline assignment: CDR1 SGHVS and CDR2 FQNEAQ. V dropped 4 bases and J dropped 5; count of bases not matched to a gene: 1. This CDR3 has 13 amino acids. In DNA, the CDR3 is TGTGCCAGCAGCTCAGGGGGCCGAAACACCATATATTTT. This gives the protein CASSSGGRNTIYF.

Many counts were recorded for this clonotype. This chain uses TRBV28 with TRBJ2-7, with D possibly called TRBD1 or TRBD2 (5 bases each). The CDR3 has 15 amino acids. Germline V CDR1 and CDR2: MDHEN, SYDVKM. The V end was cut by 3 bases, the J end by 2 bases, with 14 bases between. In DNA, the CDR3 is TGTGCCAGCAGTTTGGCCGGGGCCCATCCCTACGAGCAGTACTTC. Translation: CASSLAGAHPYEQYF.

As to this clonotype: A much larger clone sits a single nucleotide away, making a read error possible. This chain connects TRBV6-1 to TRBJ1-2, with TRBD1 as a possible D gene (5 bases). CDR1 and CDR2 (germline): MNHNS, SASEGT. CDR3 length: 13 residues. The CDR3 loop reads CVSSAEGLYGYTF. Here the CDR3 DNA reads TGTGTCAGCAGTGCAGAGGGGTTATATGGCTACACCTTC.

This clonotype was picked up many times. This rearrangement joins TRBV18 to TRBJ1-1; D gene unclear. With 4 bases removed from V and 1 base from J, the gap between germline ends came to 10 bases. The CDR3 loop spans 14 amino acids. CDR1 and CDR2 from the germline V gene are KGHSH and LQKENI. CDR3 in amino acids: CASSQGRANTEAFF. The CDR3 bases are TGTGCCAGCTCACAAGGGAGGGCGAACACTGAAGCTTTCTTT.

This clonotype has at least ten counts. The CDR3 here is CSANRTPMNTEAFF. The CDR3 coding sequence is TGCAGTGCTAACCGGACACCTATGAACACTGAAGCTTTCTTT. The chain couples TRBV20-1 to TRBJ1-1, with a possible D match to TRBD1 (5 bases). Trimming removed 4 bases from V and 0 bases from J, with 12 bases in between. The length of the CDR3 is 14 residues. Germline CDR1 and CDR2: DFQATT and SNEGSKA (reference sequence).

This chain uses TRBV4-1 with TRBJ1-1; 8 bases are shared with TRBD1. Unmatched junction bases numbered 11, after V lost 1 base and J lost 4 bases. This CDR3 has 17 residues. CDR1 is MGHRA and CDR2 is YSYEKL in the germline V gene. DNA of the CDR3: TGCGCCAGCAGCCAAGCGTTAGACAGGGGCGAGCGCACTGAAGCTTTCTTT. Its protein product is CASSQALDRGERTEAFF.

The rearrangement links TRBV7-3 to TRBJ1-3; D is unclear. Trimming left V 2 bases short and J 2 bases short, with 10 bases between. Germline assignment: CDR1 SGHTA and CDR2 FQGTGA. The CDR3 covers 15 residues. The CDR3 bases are TGTGCCAGCAGCTTAGCCCCGGGCGCTGGAAACACCATATATTTT. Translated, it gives CASSLAPGAGNTIYF.

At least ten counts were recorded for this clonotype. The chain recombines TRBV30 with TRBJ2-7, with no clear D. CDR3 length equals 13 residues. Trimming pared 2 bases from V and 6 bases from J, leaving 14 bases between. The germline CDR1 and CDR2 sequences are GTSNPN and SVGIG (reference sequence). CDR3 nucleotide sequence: TGTGCCTGGAGTCTGCCGCTCCGGCTCGAGCAGTACTTC. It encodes CAWSLPLRLEQYF.

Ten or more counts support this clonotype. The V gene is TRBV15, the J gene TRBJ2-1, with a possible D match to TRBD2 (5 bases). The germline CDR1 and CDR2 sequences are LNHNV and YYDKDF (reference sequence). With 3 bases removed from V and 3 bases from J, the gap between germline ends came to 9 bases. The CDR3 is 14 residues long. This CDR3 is CATSSSGDYNEQFF. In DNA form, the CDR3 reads TGTGCCACCAGCAGCAGCGGAGACTACAATGAGCAGTTCTTC.

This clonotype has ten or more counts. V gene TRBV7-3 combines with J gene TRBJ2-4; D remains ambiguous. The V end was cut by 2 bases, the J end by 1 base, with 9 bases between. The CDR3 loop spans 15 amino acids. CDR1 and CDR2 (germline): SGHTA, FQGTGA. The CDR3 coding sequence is TGTGCCAGCAGCTTACATGTGGGGGCCAAAAACATTCAGTACTTC. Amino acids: CASSLHVGAKNIQYF.

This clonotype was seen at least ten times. In nucleotides, the CDR3 is TGCGCCAGCAGCTTCTTAGCGGGGCAAGACATTCAGTACTTC. Its translation is CASSFLAGQDIQYF. J is TRBJ2-4 and V is TRBV5-1; 8 bases fit TRBD2. This CDR3 has 14 amino acids. CDR1 and CDR2 from the germline V gene are SGHRS and YFSETQ. Unmatched junction bases numbered 6, after V lost 2 bases and J lost 8 bases.

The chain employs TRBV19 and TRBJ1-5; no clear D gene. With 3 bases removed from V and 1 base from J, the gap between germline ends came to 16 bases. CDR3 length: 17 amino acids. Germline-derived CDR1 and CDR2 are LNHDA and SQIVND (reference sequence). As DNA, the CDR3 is TGTGCCAGTAGTATTGGCCGGGCCCGGCCCAGCAATCAGCCCCAGCATTTT. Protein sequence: CASSIGRARPSNQPQHF. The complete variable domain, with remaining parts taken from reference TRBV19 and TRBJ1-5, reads DGGITQSPKYLFRKEGQNVTLSCEQNLNHDAMYWYRQDPGQGLRLIYYSQIVNDFQKGDIAEGYSVSREKKESFPLTVTSAQKNPTAFYLCASSIGRARPSNQPQHFGDGTRLSIL.

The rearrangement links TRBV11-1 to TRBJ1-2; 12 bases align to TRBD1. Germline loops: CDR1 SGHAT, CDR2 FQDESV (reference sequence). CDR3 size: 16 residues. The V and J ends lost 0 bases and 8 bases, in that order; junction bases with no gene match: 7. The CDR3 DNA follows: TGTGCCAGCAGCTTAGCCTCCGGGACAGGGGGCCGCGGCTACACCTTC. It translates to CASSLASGTGGRGYTF.

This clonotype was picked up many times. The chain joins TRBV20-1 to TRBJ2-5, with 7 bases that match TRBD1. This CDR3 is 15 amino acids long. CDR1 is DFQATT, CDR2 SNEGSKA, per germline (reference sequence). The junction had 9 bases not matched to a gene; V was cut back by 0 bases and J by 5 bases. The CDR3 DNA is TGCAGTGCTAGAGATCGAAGGGGGCCGGCGGAGACCCAGTACTTC. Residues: CSARDRRGPAETQYF.